This T cell receptor (beta chain) was sequenced in a study of shared clonotypes between healthy human individuals. Study-level points and caveats: The naive CD4 repertoires of several donors were compared, and approximately 5.3% of clonotypes were shared.

As for this clone: Its antigen is as yet unknown. This likely traces to a read error, being one base from a far larger clone.

Profiling relied on immunoSEQ multiplex PCR, and the TCRdb table lists in-frame clones only, not all of them. The sample comprises 550,000 to 850,000 clones, around 72% of which are singletons, and approximately 1.8% rests with the top ten. This CDR3 contains 14 residues. Germline assignment: CDR1 LNHNV and CDR2 YYDKDF (reference sequence). This clonotype originated in a woman in her 30s in good health. Sequencing was performed on memory CD4+ T cells sorted from blood. The subset here: CD45RA-negative fraction. The rearrangement uses TRBV15 and TRBJ1-5; possibly TRBD1 for D (5 bases). The CDR3 region has the DNA TGTGCCACCAGCGGCGGGGGTCTGGGCCAGCCCCAGCGTTTT. Its translation: CATSGGGLGQPQRF.